The 20 T cell receptor beta chains below all came from one sample that was sequenced in a study of cytomegalovirus exposure and HLA in healthy donors. In the PCR, 60 Vbeta and 13 Jbeta primers were used. Profiled with immunoSEQ multiplex PCR; TCRdb holds only in-frame clones, not every one. The data hold under 80,000 clones, with around 75% observed a single time. The sequencing sample was made of PBMCs. The receptors derive from a man between 45 and 60 years old in good health and CMV-seropositive.

The chain recombines TRBV7-6 with TRBJ2-3, with 8 bases matching TRBD2. Germline assignment: CDR1 SGHVS and CDR2 FNYEAQ. The V and J ends lost 1 base and 2 bases, in that order; junction bases with no gene match: 8. The CDR3 is 17 amino acids. The CDR3 reads CASSLGASGSATDTQYF. The CDR3, as DNA: TGTGCCAGCAGCTTAGGCGCTAGCGGGTCTGCCACAGATACGCAGTATTTT.

The chain links TRBV7-9 to TRBJ1-5, with a tentative D call TRBD1 (6 bases). V shed 5 bases and J shed 6 bases, with 14 bases lying between them. Germline CDR1 and CDR2: SEHNR and FQNEAQ (reference sequence). CDR3 length: 14 amino acids. CDR3 in DNA: TGTGCCAGCAGCATCGGGGGGCGCGGTCAGCCCCAGCATTTT. Protein sequence: CASSIGGRGQPQHF.

V gene TRBV11-3 combines with J gene TRBJ2-3; 8 nucleotides line up with TRBD1. The CDR3 length is 14 residues. J gave up 4 bases and V 4 bases, and 4 bases lay outside the gene matches. Germline-derived CDR1 and CDR2 are SGHNT and YENEEA. CDR3 protein: CASSSQDRADTQYF. Here the CDR3 DNA reads TGTGCCAGCAGCTCCCAGGACAGGGCAGATACGCAGTATTTT. The whole variable domain, remainder taken from reference TRBV11-3 and TRBJ2-3, is EAGVVQSPRYKIIEKKQPVAFWCNPISGHNTLYWYLQNLGQGPELLIRYENEEAVDDSQLPKDRFSAERLKGVDSTLKIQPAELGDSAVYLCASSSQDRADTQYFGPGTRLTVL.

V is TRBV7-2 and J is TRBJ1-2; TRBD1 agrees at 11 bases. The CDR3 extends over 16 amino acids. With V trimmed by 3 bases and J by 7 bases, 10 bases remained unmatched. Germline V lookup: CDR1 SGHTA, CDR2 FQGNSA. This CDR3 reads CASSFRVGQGATGYTF. In DNA form, the CDR3 reads TGTGCCAGCAGCTTTCGTGTCGGACAGGGGGCTACTGGCTACACCTTC.

The chain recombines TRBV6-1 with TRBJ2-7, with 12 bases lining up with TRBD2. This CDR3 has 15 residues. Trimming took 6 bases from V and 5 from J; bases not matched to a gene: 8. Germline CDR1 is MNHNS and CDR2 is SASEGT. The CDR3 here is CASRDRTSGIDEQYF. CDR3 DNA: TGTGCCAGCAGGGACCGGACTAGCGGGATCGACGAGCAGTACTTC.

This clone was counted only a few times. This chain connects TRBV9 to TRBJ1-4, with D unresolved. The CDR3 runs to 15 residues. With 0 bases removed from V and 10 bases from J, the gap between germline ends came to 16 bases. Germline CDR1 and CDR2: SGDLS and YYNGEE. The CDR3 is CASSVDDRPERKLFF. The CDR3 bases are TGTGCCAGCAGCGTAGATGACCGCCCGGAGAGAAAACTGTTTTTT.

This rearrangement joins TRBV25-1 to TRBJ2-7; D ambiguous. The CDR3 runs to 14 residues. Trimming stripped 6 bases from V and 1 base from J, with 13 bases between. CDR1 is MGHDK and CDR2 is SYGVNS in the germline V gene. CDR3 region: CASSPTPVSYEQYF. The CDR3 DNA follows: TGTGCCAGCAGCCCAACCCCGGTTTCCTACGAGCAGTACTTC.

CDR3: CSVRTGGTEAFF. The CDR3 coding sequence is TGCAGCGTTCGGACCGGGGGCACTGAAGCTTTCTTT. The gene calls are TRBV29-1 and TRBJ1-1; D is possibly TRBD1 (5 bases). The V gene lost 5 bases and the J gene lost 4 bases, with 11 bases spanning the gap. The CDR3 sequence is 12 residues long. Germline CDR1 and CDR2: SQVTM and ANQGSEA.

This clone was seen a handful of times. This sequence joins TRBV30 and TRBJ2-7, with 10 nucleotides matching TRBD1. The CDR3 runs to 15 residues. CDR1 and CDR2 (germline): GTSNPN, SVGIG (reference sequence). J lost 7 bases, V lost 4 bases, and 13 bases had no gene match. The CDR3 spells CAWIPPGTGVEEQYF. The DNA of the CDR3 is TGTGCCTGGATCCCGCCTGGGACAGGGGTGGAAGAGCAGTACTTC.

There are a few counts of this clone. V gene TRBV2 combines with J gene TRBJ2-7; no clear D. This CDR3 region has 15 residues. Germline loops: CDR1 SNHLY, CDR2 FYNNEI. V was pared by 8 bases and J by 0 bases, with 17 bases between. The CDR3 loop reads CASSGMPPPSYEQYF. CDR3 bases: TGTGCCAGCTCTGGCATGCCCCCTCCCTCCTACGAGCAGTACTTC.

The rearrangement links TRBV28 to TRBJ2-6; D is ambiguous. Per the germline V gene, CDR1 is MDHEN and CDR2 is SYDVKM. This CDR3 region has 15 residues. V lost 8 bases and J lost 0, with 11 bases in between. The CDR3 DNA sequence: TGTGCCAGCTCTCCAGCGTACTCTGGGGCCAACGTCCTGACTTTC. Protein product: CASSPAYSGANVLTF.

The chain combines TRBV27 with TRBJ1-2; no firm D call. The ends were cut back, 3 bases at V and 0 bases at J, with 5 bases in the middle. Germline-derived CDR1 and CDR2 are MNHEY and SMNVEV (reference sequence). The CDR3 runs 13 residues. Here the CDR3 reads CASSFTANYGYTF. The CDR3 bases are TGTGCCAGCAGTTTCACGGCTAACTATGGCTACACCTTC.

This clone was observed a handful of times. The V call is TRBV28, the J call TRBJ1-4; D is undetermined. Germline-derived CDR1 and CDR2 are MDHEN and SYDVKM. V was clipped by 5 bases and J by 8 bases, with 12 bases between them. The CDR3 is 13 residues long. The CDR3 DNA follows: TGTGCCAGCAGTGTGCCGCTTGGCGAAAAACTGTTTTTT. Translation gives CASSVPLGEKLFF.

The rearrangement joins TRBV5-1 to TRBJ2-7; 10 nucleotides line up with TRBD2. This CDR3 is built from 17 residues. CDR1 and CDR2 from the germline V gene are SGHRS and YFSETQ. The J segment lost 1 base and the V segment lost 0 bases, leaving 7 bases of the junction unmatched. This chain's CDR3 is CASSLVPSGSASYEQYF. In DNA form, the CDR3 reads TGCGCCAGCAGCTTGGTACCTAGCGGGAGCGCGTCCTACGAGCAGTACTTC.

V usage is TRBV25-1 and J usage is TRBJ2-2; possibly TRBD2 for D (6 bases). The V gene's germline CDR1 is MGHDK and CDR2 SYGVNS. Deletions cut 8 bases from V and 0 bases from J, with 10 bases between. The CDR3 extends over 14 amino acids. Written as DNA, the CDR3 is TGTGCCAGCCAGGGACTTTCGAACACCGGGGAGCTGTTTTTT. Translating it yields CASQGLSNTGELFF.

The V and J genes are TRBV6-5 and TRBJ2-1; perhaps TRBD2 as D (5 bases). This CDR3 comprises 12 residues. Germline V gene sequence: CDR1 MNHEY, CDR2 SVGAGI. V lost 7 bases and J 7 bases, leaving 11 bases between the germline ends. In nucleotides, the CDR3 is TGTGCCAGCAACAATCTAGCAAATGAGCAGTTCTTC. This gives the protein CASNNLANEQFF.

V usage is TRBV28 and J usage is TRBJ1-2, with a possible D match to TRBD1 (6 bases). Deletions cut 5 bases from V and 4 bases from J, with 11 bases between. The CDR3 covers 13 residues. CDR1 is MDHEN and CDR2 is SYDVKM in the germline V gene. The CDR3 loop reads CASSPDRSYGYTF. In nucleotides, the CDR3 is TGTGCCAGCAGTCCGGACAGAAGCTATGGCTACACCTTC.

The V gene is TRBV6-5, the J gene TRBJ2-2, with no clear D. The CDR3 is 11 residues long. From germline, CDR1 is MNHEY and CDR2 SVGAGI. Trimming pared 6 bases from V and 8 bases from J, leaving 7 bases between. The CDR3 sequence: CASSLRGELFF. The CDR3 nucleotides are TGTGCCAGCAGCCTGAGAGGGGAGCTGTTTTTT.

This chain uses TRBV7-9 with TRBJ2-1, with D possibly TRBD2 on 6 matching bases. CDR1 SEHNR and CDR2 FQNEAQ come from the germline V gene (reference sequence). Trimming stripped 2 bases from V and 4 bases from J, with 12 bases between. The CDR3 consists of 15 residues. The CDR3 sequence is CASSLNYGGYNEQFF. CDR3 coding DNA: TGTGCCAGCAGCTTAAATTACGGGGGTTACAATGAGCAGTTCTTC.

The chain combines TRBV27 with TRBJ2-5; weak D call: TRBD2 (5 bases). This CDR3 is built from 14 residues. V was cut by 4 bases and J by 5 bases, with 14 bases left in between. Germline loops: CDR1 MNHEY, CDR2 SMNVEV (reference sequence). Written as DNA, the CDR3 is TGTGCCAGCAGTTCTAGCCTCCGGGCGGAGACCCAGTACTTC. Translated, it gives CASSSSLRAETQYF.